Listed here is a single TCR beta chain. Its antigen remains unidentified. This sample is part of a study of T cell repertoires in cytomegalovirus infection. From the reads, TCRdb called clonotypes with MiXCR, one entry per CDR3 protein. Among 400,000 to 600,000 distinct CDR3 sequences, approximately 40% were seen once, and the ten largest hold about 39%. From germline, CDR1 is MGHDK and CDR2 SYGVNS. The V and J ends lost 1 base and 5 bases respectively, with 11 bases between them. The CDR3 runs 14 residues. This chain uses TRBV25-1 with TRBJ2-5; TRBD1 or TRBD2 may be the D gene (5 bases each). The clonotype originates from a human donor in good health (CMV status not recorded). Some clones in this sample may be carry-over from other donors' samples. The source material was cultured PBMCs, sampled from culture after CMV antigen stimulation. As DNA, the CDR3 is TGTGCCAGCAGTGAATTTCTTGAGGGGGAGACCCAGTACTTC. Translated: CASSEFLEGETQYF.